This T cell receptor beta chain comes out of a study of T cells in Graves' hyperthyroidism and ophthalmopathy. This clonotype was observed a handful of times. Using RNA transcripts as the source, TCR beta CDR3 regions were amplified. When the TCR CDR3 underwent first-round RT-PCR, the HTBI primer set was used. TCRdb passed the multiplex PCR reads through MiXCR, listing each CDR3 protein once. The sample consists of about 560,000 distinct CDR3 sequences, 16% of them appearing once. Sequencing was done on a sample of blood. The receptor's source is a woman aged 18-35 years with Graves' hyperthyroidism.

Here the CDR3 reads CASSLFVAGGQETQYF. As DNA, the CDR3 is TGTGCCAGCAGCTTATTTGTCGCGGGAGGCCAAGAGACCCAGTACTTC. The chain recombines TRBV7-8 with TRBJ2-5; 8 bases line up with TRBD2. Trimming at V came to 2 bases and at J to 1 base, leaving 6 bases not matched to a gene. This CDR3 is built from 16 residues. CDR1 SGHVS and CDR2 FQNEAQ come from the germline V gene.